A selection of T cell receptor beta chains follows, all from one sample in a study of T cell responses to AZD1222 COVID-19 vaccine. Profiled with immunoSEQ multiplex PCR; TCRdb holds only in-frame clones, not every one. This table holds 100,000 to 120,000 clones, around 90% found once. This specimen consisted of peripheral blood, obtained on day 0 of AZD1222 vaccination. The source is an adult in good health. CDR3s include the opening cysteine and the closing phenylalanine or tryptophan. D genes are given only for firm matches. Expanded clones are given a class, and other clones once, few, many or no size at all.

.	TRBV11-2	TRBJ2-5	.	TGTGCCAGCAGCTTTGCTCCTCAAGAGACCCAGTACTTC	CASSFAPQETQYF
.	TRBV20-1	TRBJ1-6	.	TGCAGTGCTAGTGCGGGGGCCGGACGGTCCTATAATTCACCCCTCCACTTT	CSASAGAGRSYNSPLHF
TRBD1	TRBV30	TRBJ1-6	.	TGTGCCTGGCGCTTCACCGGGACAGGAGCTTCACCCCTCCACTTT	CAWRFTGTGASPLHF
.	TRBV2	TRBJ1-2	.	TGTGCCTTTCGTAAGGAAACCCGCCTATATGGCTACACCTTC	CAFRKETRLYGYTF
.	TRBV4-2	TRBJ1-5	.	TGTGCCAGCAGCCAAGGTCCCTCCGAGCCCCAGCATTTT	CASSQGPSEPQHF
.	TRBV6-5	TRBJ1-1	.	TGTGCCAGCAGAGGGGGGGGAAGGGGGAACACTGAAGCTTTCTTT	CASRGGGRGNTEAFF
.	TRBV5-1	TRBJ1-6	.	TGCGCCAGCAGCTTGGTAGGGGAGCATTCACCCCTCCACTTT	CASSLVGEHSPLHF
TRBD2	TRBV24-1	TRBJ2-3	.	TGTGCCACCAGTGATTTTCAAAGCGGGGGGGCAACAGATACGCAGTATTTT	CATSDFQSGGATDTQYF
.	TRBV7-9	TRBJ2-3	.	TGTGCCAGCGGCGACCCTCCCGAAGATACGCAGTATTTT	CASGDPPEDTQYF
.	TRBV24-1	TRBJ1-2	.	TGTGCCACCAGTGAAACCAAGCAGGGGCATGGAGGCTACACCTTC	CATSETKQGHGGYTF
.	TRBV19	TRBJ2-3	.	TGTGCCAGTAGTATCGATGTGTTGGCAGCCACAGATACGCAGTATTTT	CASSIDVLAATDTQYF
TRBD1	TRBV6-2/TRBV6-3	TRBJ2-5	once	TGTGCCAGCAGTTACCAGACAGGGAGAGCAGAGACCCAGTACTTC	CASSYQTGRAETQYF
TRBD1	TRBV28	TRBJ2-7	.	TGTGCCAGCAGTTTCCCCCCGGGACAGGGGCCCTACGAGCAGTACTTC	CASSFPPGQGPYEQYF
.	TRBV5-1	TRBJ2-7	.	TGCGCCAGCACACGGGATCCACAGAGCTCCTACGAGCAGTACTTC	CASTRDPQSSYEQYF
.	TRBV5-5	TRBJ2-6	.	TGTGCCAGCAACCCGGGACCTAGGAGGTCCTCGGGGGCCAACGTCCTGACTTTC	CASNPGPRRSSGANVLTF
.	TRBV5-1	TRBJ1-1	.	TGCGCCAGCAGCTTGGGCGGCACCGGGTTTAACACTGAAGCTTTCTTT	CASSLGGTGFNTEAFF
.	TRBV27	TRBJ2-7	.	TGTGCCAGCAGTTTATTTAAGGGGGGGGACGAGCAGTACTTC	CASSLFKGGDEQYF
TRBD1	TRBV6-4	TRBJ1-1	.	TGTGCCAGCAGGGGGACAGGGGGCTCCGTCGAAGCTTTCTTT	CASRGTGGSVEAFF
TRBD1	TRBV10-1	TRBJ1-6	.	TGCGCCAGCAGCGAGGGACAGGGGGCATCACCCCTCCACTTT	CASSEGQGASPLHF
TRBD1	TRBV7-2	TRBJ1-2	.	TGTGCCAGCAGCACCACAGGGGGCTATGGCTACACCTTC	CASSTTGGYGYTF
.	TRBV10-2	TRBJ1-2	.	TGCGCCAGCGGCTTATGGGTGCAAGCTAACTATGGCTACACCTTC	CASGLWVQANYGYTF
TRBD2	TRBV6-1	TRBJ2-1	once	TGTGCCAGCAGTGGGGCGGCTAGCGGGGGGGCATCCTACAATGAGCAGTTCTTC	CASSGAASGGASYNEQFF
.	TRBV2	TRBJ1-6	.	TGTGCCAGCAGAATAGGCGGACAGCTTCCAAATTCACCCCTCCACTTT	CASRIGGQLPNSPLHF
.	TRBV20-1	TRBJ1-5	.	TGCAGTGGGGAACAGCCCCAGCATTTT	CSGEQPQHF
.	TRBV28	TRBJ1-5	.	TGTGCCAGCAGCCTTCGCGCTTACAGAAATAGCAATCAGCCCCAGCATTTT	CASSLRAYRNSNQPQHF
TRBD1	TRBV9	TRBJ2-7	.	TGTGCCAGCAACTACAGGGGCGAAAGCTCCTACGAGCAGTACTTC	CASNYRGESSYEQYF
.	TRBV11-2	TRBJ2-6	.	TGTGCCAGCAGCTTAGGTCAGCCAGGGGCCAACGTCCTGACTTTC	CASSLGQPGANVLTF
.	TRBV4-1	TRBJ2-1	once	TGCGCCAGCAGCCCACCGCGGACTTTCTCCGCCTACAATGAGCAGTTCTTC	CASSPPRTFSAYNEQFF
.	TRBV18	TRBJ2-5	.	TGTGCCAGCTCACCTGGCCGGAGAGAGACCCAGTACTTC	CASSPGRRETQYF
TRBD1	TRBV7-2	TRBJ2-7	once	TGTGCCAGCGGATTCGGTGGACAGGGGTCCCACGAGCAGTACTTC	CASGFGGQGSHEQYF
TRBD1	TRBV7-9	TRBJ2-7	.	TGTGCCAGCAGCTCGAGACAGGGCCCCTACGAGCAGTACTTC	CASSSRQGPYEQYF
TRBD1	TRBV9	TRBJ1-3	.	TGTGCCAGCAGCGTCCTAGGGACAGGCTCTGGAAACACCATATATTTT	CASSVLGTGSGNTIYF
.	TRBV7-8	TRBJ1-3	.	TGTGCCAGCAGCCCCCACCCCCCTCTTGGAAACACCATATATTTT	CASSPHPPLGNTIYF
TRBD1	TRBV6-4	TRBJ2-3	.	TGTGCCAGCAGTGGGACAGGGGGCACAGATACGCAGTATTTT	CASSGTGGTDTQYF
TRBD1	TRBV18	TRBJ2-2	.	TGTGCCAGCTCACGAGGACAGGGGGCGAGCGGCGGGGAGCTGTTTTTT	CASSRGQGASGGELFF
.	TRBV19	TRBJ2-7	.	TGTGCCAGTAGTACCACAGGGCCAGCCTACGAGCAGTACTTC	CASSTTGPAYEQYF
.	TRBV6-2/TRBV6-3	TRBJ2-3	.	TGTGCCAGCAGTTACGTCCCCTTACTAGCAACTAGCACAGATACGCAGTATTTT	CASSYVPLLATSTDTQYF
.	TRBV3-1/TRBV3-2	TRBJ1-2	.	TGTGCCAGCAGCCCGGACAGAGCCCTGCGAGGCTATGGCTACACCTTC	CASSPDRALRGYGYTF
.	TRBV6-5	TRBJ1-5	.	TGTGCCAGCAGTCCTGGCAGATTCAATCAGCCCCAGCATTTT	CASSPGRFNQPQHF
TRBD1	TRBV5-5	TRBJ1-3	.	TGTGCCAGCAGTTCCGGACAGGCGCGTCTCTCTGGAAACACCATATATTTT	CASSSGQARLSGNTIYF
.	TRBV19	TRBJ1-1	.	TGTGCCAGTATAGAACGGGATGAAGCTTTCTTT	CASIERDEAFF
TRBD2	TRBV7-6	TRBJ2-5	.	TGTGCCAGCAGCTTAGCCGGGGGGGGGAGAGAGACCCAGTACTTC	CASSLAGGGRETQYF
.	TRBV5-1	TRBJ1-4	.	TGCGCCAGCAGCTTGGGGGGGCTCTCAACTAATGAAAAACTGTTTTTT	CASSLGGLSTNEKLFF
TRBD1	TRBV30	TRBJ1-5	.	TGTGCCTGGAGTACACAGGGGTATAGCAATCAGCCCCAGCATTTT	CAWSTQGYSNQPQHF
.	TRBV19	TRBJ1-2	.	TGTGCCAGTAGTATAGATCTGGTCGGACGTACCTATGGCTACACCTTC	CASSIDLVGRTYGYTF
TRBD1	TRBV20-1	TRBJ2-3	.	TGCAGTGCTAGTACCCCGACAGGGGAGTGGACAGATACGCAGTATTTT	CSASTPTGEWTDTQYF
.	TRBV2	TRBJ2-7	once	TGTGCCAGCAGGACGAGGTCGGACTCCTACGAGCAGTACTTC	CASRTRSDSYEQYF
.	TRBV18	TRBJ2-5	.	TGTGCCAGCTCACCACCGGCCTCGCAAGAGACCCAGTACTTC	CASSPPASQETQYF
.	TRBV5-8	TRBJ1-5	.	TGTGCCAGCAGCTTGGGGGACCAGCCCCAGCATTTT	CASSLGDQPQHF
.	TRBV27	TRBJ1-4	.	TGTGCCAGCAGTTTATCGCAAAGGGGTAAACTGTTTTTT	CASSLSQRGKLFF
TRBD1	TRBV5-1	TRBJ1-2	.	TGCGCCAGCAAACTGGACAGGGGAGGGTATGGCTACACCTTC	CASKLDRGGYGYTF
.	TRBV6-5	TRBJ2-6	.	TGTGCCAGCACCCCATACGGGCTTGGGGCCAACGTCCTGACTTTC	CASTPYGLGANVLTF